This T cell receptor (beta chain) stems from a study of blood T cell repertoires in COVID-19. Study at large: Samples taken during acute and convalescent COVID-19 were collected in the United States, Italy and Spain. The analysed material was cDNA or gDNA that came from T cells, B-cell-depleted T cells, or PBMCs.

Profiled with immunoSEQ multiplex PCR; TCRdb holds only in-frame clones, not every one. This table has around 100,000 clones, 80% to 95% appearing once. The Seattle patients, enrolled during active infection, were followed longitudinally. Trimming took 10 bases from V and 6 from J; bases not matched to a gene: 12. There are 14 residues in the CDR3. Per germline, CDR1 SGHTA and CDR2 FQGNSA. This clone was detected only once. V and J are TRBV7-2 and TRBJ1-5; TRBD1 aligns across 7 bases. The sequencing sample was made of peripheral blood. This TCR was recovered from a woman aged 45-59 years with COVID-19, enrolled during active disease. The CDR3 nucleotides read TGTGCCACTGCGACAGGGAACGAGGGTCAGCCCCAGCATTTT. Protein product: CATATGNEGQPQHF.